Each of the 23 T cell receptor beta chains below was sequenced from the same sample in a study of T-cell reconstitution after alpha-beta-depleted transplantation in children. Preparing the TCRbeta library involved the use of unique molecular identifiers. TCRdb reprocessed the PCR reads with MiXCR, giving one entry per CDR3 protein. The sample yields roughly 200,000 distinct CDR3 sequences, roughly 6.6% seen once. This specimen was PBMCs, taken before TCRalphabeta/CD19-depleted stem cell transplant. These receptors were collected from a boy between 2 and 15 years old with acute lymphoblastic leukemia, due to receive a stem cell transplant.

This clonotype came up many times. J is TRBJ1-1 and V is TRBV12-3 or TRBV12-4, with D perhaps TRBD1 (5 bases). This CDR3 spans 13 amino acids. V lost 6 bases and J 0 bases, leaving 8 bases between the germline ends. CDR3 nucleotide sequence: TGTGCCAGCAGGATGACAGTGAACACTGAAGCTTTCTTT. The encoded protein is CASRMTVNTEAFF.

This clonotype was seen many times. The chain carries TRBV6-1 and TRBJ1-5, with no clear D. Germline V CDR1 and CDR2: MNHNS, SASEGT. This CDR3 region has 11 residues. V was pared by 3 bases and J by 4 bases, with 1 base between. The CDR3 nucleotides are TGTGCCAGCAGTGAGAATCAGCCCCAGCATTTT. Protein sequence: CASSENQPQHF.

The V call is TRBV6-2 or TRBV6-3, the J call TRBJ1-2, with 8 bases lining up with TRBD1. The V gene end was trimmed by 6 bases and the J gene end by 4 bases; junction bases not matched to a gene: 7. The CDR3 is 14 amino acids. CDR1 is MNHEY and CDR2 is SVGEGT in the germline V gene. The CDR3 is CASRATGELYGYTF. The DNA of the CDR3 is TGTGCCAGCAGGGCGACAGGGGAACTCTATGGCTACACCTTC.

This clonotype came up a few times. This chain joins TRBV20-1 and TRBJ2-3; D unclear. The CDR3 extends over 12 amino acids. Germline loops: CDR1 DFQATT, CDR2 SNEGSKA (reference sequence). Deletions cut 5 bases from V and 3 bases from J, with 9 bases between. This CDR3 is CSASPPTDTQYF. In nucleotides, the CDR3 is TGCAGTGCTTCCCCTCCTACAGATACGCAGTATTTT.

This clonotype appeared many times. The CDR3 nucleotides are TGTGCCAGCAGCCAAGTGCCAATCGGACTAGCCGCCTACAATGAGCAGTTCTTC. Its protein is CASSQVPIGLAAYNEQFF. The rearrangement joins TRBV4-2 to TRBJ2-1; TRBD2 matches at 8 bases. CDR1 and CDR2 from the germline V gene are LGHNA and YNFKEQ. The CDR3 is 18 residues long. With V trimmed by 1 base and J by 2 bases, 10 bases remained unmatched.

The chain uses TRBV20-1 and TRBJ2-1; 7 bases match TRBD1. With V trimmed by 8 bases and J by 0 bases, 10 bases remained unmatched. Germline CDR1 and CDR2: DFQATT and SNEGSKA (reference sequence). The CDR3 spans 15 residues. The CDR3 reads CSPRDSYSSYNEQFF. CDR3 coding DNA: TGCAGTCCCAGGGACAGTTATAGCTCCTACAATGAGCAGTTCTTC.

In its sample, this clonotype ranks as medium-sized. The chain is built from TRBV13 and TRBJ2-2; D is unclear. CDR3 length: 13 amino acids. Looked up from germline, CDR1 is PRHDT and CDR2 is FYEKMQ (reference sequence). The germline V and J ends were trimmed by 3 bases and 1 base, with 3 bases remaining between them. This CDR3 is CASSFKNTGELFF. The CDR3 DNA reads as TGTGCCAGCAGCTTTAAGAACACCGGGGAGCTGTTTTTT.

The chain recombines TRBV6-5 with TRBJ1-1; the D gene is possibly TRBD1 (6 bases). Trimming took off 2 bases at V and 4 bases at J, with 11 bases between the two ends. There are 14 residues in the CDR3. Germline CDR1 and CDR2: MNHEY and SVGAGI. CDR3 sequence reads: CASSYGGGGTEAFF. CDR3 sequence (DNA): TGTGCCAGCAGTTACGGGGGGGGCGGCACTGAAGCTTTCTTT.

This clonotype was observed at least ten times. The chain uses TRBV10-3 and TRBJ1-2; 7 bases are a match to TRBD1. Per germline, CDR1 ENHRY and CDR2 SYGVKD. The CDR3 spans 14 residues. V shed 0 bases and J 9 bases; nucleotides not matched to a gene: 7. DNA for the CDR3: TGTGCCATCAGTGAGTCCCCGACAGGGAGAAGCTACACCTTC. Translated: CAISESPTGRSYTF.

This clonotype showed up many times. The chain employs TRBV7-2 and TRBJ2-1; D is possibly TRBD1 (6 bases). CDR1 and CDR2 (germline): SGHTA, FQGNSA. V shed 4 bases and J shed 3 bases, with 19 bases lying between them. There are 17 residues in the CDR3. CDR3 coding DNA: TGTGCCAGCAGCTCCCATACCGGACAGCAGCTCTACAATGAGCAGTTCTTC. Protein sequence: CASSSHTGQQLYNEQFF.

This clonotype appeared many times. Written as DNA, the CDR3 is TGTGCCAGCAGCCCTTGGGACAGAGTGAACACTGAAGCTTTCTTT. It translates to CASSPWDRVNTEAFF. The J gene is TRBJ1-1, the V gene TRBV5-5; 7 positions match TRBD1. Germline V CDR1 and CDR2: SGHKS, YYEKEE (reference sequence). This CDR3 spans 15 amino acids. After removal of 4 bases from V and 0 bases from J, the junction contained 6 bases not matched to a gene.

CDR3 sequence reads: CASSKLSGQGAYNEQFF. The CDR3 bases are TGTGCCAGCAGCAAATTGTCAGGACAGGGGGCTTACAATGAGCAGTTCTTC. The chain uses TRBV21-1 and TRBJ2-1; TRBD1 is taken as the D call from the table, unchecked against the DNA. TRBV21-1 has pseudogene status. This CDR3 has 17 residues.

This clonotype turned up a few times. The V gene is TRBV11-2, the J gene TRBJ2-5; D is possibly TRBD2 (5 bases). CDR3 length: 16 residues. Germline loops: CDR1 SGHAT, CDR2 FQNNGV. V was clipped by 1 base and J by 3 bases, with 15 bases between them. The CDR3 DNA follows: TGTGCCAGCAGCTTAGGAACTAGGAAGCATAAAGAGACCCAGTACTTC. Encoded protein: CASSLGTRKHKETQYF.

In this sample, this clonotype turned up a few times. The chain couples TRBV2 to TRBJ2-7; D unresolved. The ends were cut back, 6 bases at V and 4 bases at J, with 19 bases in the middle. The CDR3 has 15 amino acids. Germline CDR1 and CDR2: SNHLY and FYNNEI. The CDR3 sequence is CASRGLGNGPYEQYF. CDR3 sequence (DNA): TGTGCCAGCAGAGGATTGGGCAACGGGCCTTACGAGCAGTACTTC.

Ten or more counts support this clonotype. This chain uses TRBV7-4 with TRBJ2-7; D gene uncertain. This CDR3 is 11 amino acids long. Germline CDR1 is SGHVT and CDR2 is SQSDAQ. The V gene lost 5 bases and the J gene lost 10 bases, with 12 bases spanning the gap. DNA of the CDR3: TGTGCCAGCAGCCAGACGGGTTCCCAGTACTTC. Translated, it gives CASSQTGSQYF.

This clonotype was picked up many times. This sequence joins TRBV7-2 and TRBJ2-7, with a weak D call TRBD2 (5 bases). The CDR3 is 14 residues long. V lost 2 bases, J lost 5 bases, and 13 bases lay in between. Germline V lookup: CDR1 SGHTA, CDR2 FQGNSA. This chain's CDR3 is CASSLKVFGDEQYF. The CDR3 nucleotides read TGTGCCAGCAGCTTAAAGGTTTTCGGGGACGAGCAGTACTTC.

For the CDR3, the DNA is TGTGCCAGCAGTTACTCGTCGCGAGCGGTAATGAACACTGAAGCTTTCTTT. This codes for CASSYSSRAVMNTEAFF. The chain links TRBV6-2 or TRBV6-3 to TRBJ1-1; D remains ambiguous. The ends were cut back, 0 bases at V and 0 bases at J, with 14 bases in the middle. Looked up from germline, CDR1 is MNHEY and CDR2 is SVGEGT. This CDR3 contains 17 residues.

This clonotype was counted a few times. This chain connects TRBV11-1 to TRBJ2-1, with TRBD2 identical over 10 bases. V dropped 1 base and J dropped 0; count of bases not matched to a gene: 9. Germline CDR1 is SGHAT and CDR2 is FQDESV (reference sequence). The CDR3 extends over 19 amino acids. CDR3 DNA: TGTGCCAGCAGCTTAGTACCCTTTCGGACTAGCGGCTCCTACAATGAGCAGTTCTTC. Translated, it gives CASSLVPFRTSGSYNEQFF. The variable domain in full, completed from reference TRBV11-1 and TRBJ2-1, reads EAEVAQSPRYKITEKSQAVAFWCDPISGHATLYWYRQILGQGPELLVQFQDESVVDDSQLPKDRFSAERLKGVDSTLKIQPAELGDSAMYLCASSLVPFRTSGSYNEQFFGPGTRLTVL.

This clonotype was seen more than once but under ten times. J is TRBJ2-1 and V is TRBV6-2 or TRBV6-3, with 9 bases aligning to TRBD2. Trimming cost V 0 bases and J 0 bases; bases outside gene matches: 9. The V gene's germline CDR1 is MNHEY and CDR2 SVGEGT. The CDR3 has 19 residues. CDR3 loop: CASSYSRTSGWSSYNEQFF. In DNA form, the CDR3 reads TGTGCCAGCAGTTACTCGAGAACTAGCGGGTGGAGCTCCTACAATGAGCAGTTCTTC.

In this sample, this clonotype turned up a few times. V gene TRBV5-1 combines with J gene TRBJ2-1, with D unresolved. The CDR3 spans 14 residues. Looked up from germline, CDR1 is SGHRS and CDR2 is YFSETQ. The V gene lost 1 base and the J gene lost 4 bases, with 9 bases spanning the gap. CDR3 sequence reads: CASSLNAEYNEQFF. DNA for the CDR3: TGCGCCAGCAGCTTGAACGCCGAGTACAATGAGCAGTTCTTC.

This clonotype was counted many times. The chain carries TRBV7-9 and TRBJ2-1; D unclear. The CDR3 extends over 12 amino acids. Germline CDR1 and CDR2: SEHNR and FQNEAQ (reference sequence). V lost 7 bases to trimming and J lost 4 bases, with 8 bases between them. The CDR3 region has the DNA TGTGCCAGCATCCCGATTTACAATGAGCAGTTCTTC. Translated, it gives CASIPIYNEQFF.

This chain connects TRBV7-6 to TRBJ2-1; 8 bases line up with TRBD2. The trim removed 1 base at V and 7 bases at J, leaving 15 bases unmatched. Germline-derived CDR1 and CDR2 are SGHVS and FNYEAQ. The CDR3 has 18 residues. DNA for the CDR3: TGTGCCAGCAGCTTAGAAGGGCACAACAGCGGGAGTATGAATGAGCAGTTCTTC. Translation gives CASSLEGHNSGSMNEQFF.

This clonotype was observed a handful of times. The chain is built from TRBV12-3 or TRBV12-4 and TRBJ2-3; TRBD2 is a possible D gene (6 bases). The CDR3 loop spans 14 amino acids. V dropped 5 bases and J dropped 2 bases, with 11 bases sitting between them. CDR3 bases: TGTGCCAGCAGTACGCCTAGCGTCACAGATACGCAGTATTTT. It is translated as CASSTPSVTDTQYF.